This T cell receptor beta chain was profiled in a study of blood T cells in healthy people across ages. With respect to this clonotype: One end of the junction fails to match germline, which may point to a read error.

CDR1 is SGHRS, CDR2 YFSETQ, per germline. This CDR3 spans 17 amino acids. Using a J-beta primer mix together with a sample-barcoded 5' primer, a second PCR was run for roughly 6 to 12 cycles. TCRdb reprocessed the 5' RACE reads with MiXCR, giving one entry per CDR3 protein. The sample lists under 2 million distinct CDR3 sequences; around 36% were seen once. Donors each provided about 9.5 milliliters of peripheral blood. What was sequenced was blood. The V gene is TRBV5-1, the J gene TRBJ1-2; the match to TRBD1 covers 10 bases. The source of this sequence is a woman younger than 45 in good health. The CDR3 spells CASSLETGGVYAYDYTF. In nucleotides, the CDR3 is TGCGCCAGCAGCTTGGAGACAGGGGGCGTGTATGCATATGACTACACCTTC.